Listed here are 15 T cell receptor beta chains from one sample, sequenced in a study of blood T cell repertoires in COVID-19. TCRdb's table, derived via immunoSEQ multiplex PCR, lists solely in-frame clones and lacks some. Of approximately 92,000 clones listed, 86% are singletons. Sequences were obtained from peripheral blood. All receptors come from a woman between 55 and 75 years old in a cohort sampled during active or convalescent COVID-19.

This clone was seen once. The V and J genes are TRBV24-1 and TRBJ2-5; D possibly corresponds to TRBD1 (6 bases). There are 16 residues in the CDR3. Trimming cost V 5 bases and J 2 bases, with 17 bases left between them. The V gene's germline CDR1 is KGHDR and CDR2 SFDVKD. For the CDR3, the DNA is TGTGCCACCAGTGGTCCCTTTAGGGGGTCACAAGAGACCCAGTACTTC. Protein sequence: CATSGPFRGSQETQYF.

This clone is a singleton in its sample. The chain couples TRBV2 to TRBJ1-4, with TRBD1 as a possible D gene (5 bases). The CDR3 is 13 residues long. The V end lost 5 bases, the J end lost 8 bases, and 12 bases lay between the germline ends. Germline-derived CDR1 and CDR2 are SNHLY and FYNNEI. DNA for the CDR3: TGTGCCAGCAGTAGGGAGGGGTACGAAAAACTGTTTTTT. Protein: CASSREGYEKLFF.

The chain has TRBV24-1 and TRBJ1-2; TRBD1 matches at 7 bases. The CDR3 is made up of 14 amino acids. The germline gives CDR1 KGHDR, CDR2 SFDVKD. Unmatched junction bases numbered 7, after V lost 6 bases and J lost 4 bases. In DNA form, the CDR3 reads TGTGCCACCAGTCCGGACAGGAGCTCCTATGGCTACACCTTC. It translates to CATSPDRSSYGYTF.

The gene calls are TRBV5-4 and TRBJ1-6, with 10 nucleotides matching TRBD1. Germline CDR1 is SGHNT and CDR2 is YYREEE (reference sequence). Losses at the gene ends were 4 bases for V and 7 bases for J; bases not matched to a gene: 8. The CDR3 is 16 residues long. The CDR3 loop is CASSGIPGQGNSPLHF. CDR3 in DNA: TGTGCCAGCAGCGGAATCCCGGGACAGGGGAATTCACCCCTCCACTTT.

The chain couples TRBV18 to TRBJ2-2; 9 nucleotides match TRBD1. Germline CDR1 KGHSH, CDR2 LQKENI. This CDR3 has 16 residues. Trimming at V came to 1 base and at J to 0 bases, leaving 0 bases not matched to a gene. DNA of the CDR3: TGTGCCAGCTCACCACGGGACAGGGCGAACACCGGGGAGCTGTTTTTT. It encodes CASSPRDRANTGELFF.

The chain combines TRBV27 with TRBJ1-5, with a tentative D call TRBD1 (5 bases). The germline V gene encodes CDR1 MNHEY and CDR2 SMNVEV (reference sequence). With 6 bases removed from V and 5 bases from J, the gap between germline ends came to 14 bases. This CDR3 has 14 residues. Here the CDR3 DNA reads TGTGCCAGCAGCAACCCGGGGGGGGATCAGCCCCAGCATTTT. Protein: CASSNPGGDQPQHF.

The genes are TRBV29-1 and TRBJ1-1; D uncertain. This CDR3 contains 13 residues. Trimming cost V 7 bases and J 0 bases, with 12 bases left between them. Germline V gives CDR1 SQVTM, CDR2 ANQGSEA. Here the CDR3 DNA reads TGCAGCGCCCCAGCGCGAGTGAACACTGAAGCTTTCTTT. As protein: CSAPARVNTEAFF.

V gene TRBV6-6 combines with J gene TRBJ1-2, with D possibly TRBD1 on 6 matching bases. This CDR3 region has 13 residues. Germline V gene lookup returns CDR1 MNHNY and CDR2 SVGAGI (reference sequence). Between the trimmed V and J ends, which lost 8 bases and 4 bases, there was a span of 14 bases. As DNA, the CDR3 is TGTGCCAGCTGGCACCTAGGGGGCTATGGCTACACCTTC. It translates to CASWHLGGYGYTF.

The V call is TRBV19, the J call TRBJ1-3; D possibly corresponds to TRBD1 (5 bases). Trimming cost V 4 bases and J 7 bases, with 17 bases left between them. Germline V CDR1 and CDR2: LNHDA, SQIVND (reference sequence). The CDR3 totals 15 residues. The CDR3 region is CASSTDSGPWNTIYF. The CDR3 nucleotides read TGTGCCAGTAGTACCGACAGTGGACCCTGGAACACCATATATTTT.

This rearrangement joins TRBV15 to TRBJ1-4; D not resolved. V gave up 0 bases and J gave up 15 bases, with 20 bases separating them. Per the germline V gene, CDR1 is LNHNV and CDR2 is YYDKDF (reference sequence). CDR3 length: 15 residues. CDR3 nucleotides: TGTGCCACCAGCAGAGATCGTGGACCCGTTCAGAGGGTGTTTTTT. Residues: CATSRDRGPVQRVFF.

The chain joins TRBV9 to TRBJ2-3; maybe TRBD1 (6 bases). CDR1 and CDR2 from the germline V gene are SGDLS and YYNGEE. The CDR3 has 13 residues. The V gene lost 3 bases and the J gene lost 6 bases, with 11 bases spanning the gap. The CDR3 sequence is CASSGNRGDTQYF. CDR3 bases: TGTGCCAGCAGCGGGAATAGGGGGGATACGCAGTATTTT. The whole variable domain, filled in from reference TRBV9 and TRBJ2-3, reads DSGVTQTPKHLITATGQRVTLRCSPRSGDLSVYWYQQSLDQGLQFLIQYYNGEERAKGNILERFSAQQFPDLHSELNLSSLELGDSALYFCASSGNRGDTQYFGPGTRLTVL.

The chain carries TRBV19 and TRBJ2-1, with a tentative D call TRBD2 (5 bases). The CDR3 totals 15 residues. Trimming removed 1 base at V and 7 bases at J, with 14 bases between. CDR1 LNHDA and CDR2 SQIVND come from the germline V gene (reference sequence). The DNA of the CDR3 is TGTGCCAGTAGTATAGGGGCCCGAGGGATTAATGAGCAGTTCTTC. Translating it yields CASSIGARGINEQFF.

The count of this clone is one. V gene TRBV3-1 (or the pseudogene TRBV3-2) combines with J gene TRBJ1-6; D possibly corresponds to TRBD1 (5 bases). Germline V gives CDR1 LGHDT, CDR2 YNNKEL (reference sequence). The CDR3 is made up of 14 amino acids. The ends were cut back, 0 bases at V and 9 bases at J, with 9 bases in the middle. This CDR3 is CASSQDGGGSPLHF. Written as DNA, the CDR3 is TGTGCCAGCAGCCAAGATGGGGGGGGTTCACCCCTCCACTTT.

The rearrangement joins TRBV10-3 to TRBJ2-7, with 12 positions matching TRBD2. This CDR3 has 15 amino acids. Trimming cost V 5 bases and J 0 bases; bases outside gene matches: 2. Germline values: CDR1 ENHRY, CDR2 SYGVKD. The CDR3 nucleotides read TGTGCCATCAGTAGGACTAGCGGGATCTCCTACGAGCAGTACTTC. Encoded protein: CAISRTSGISYEQYF.

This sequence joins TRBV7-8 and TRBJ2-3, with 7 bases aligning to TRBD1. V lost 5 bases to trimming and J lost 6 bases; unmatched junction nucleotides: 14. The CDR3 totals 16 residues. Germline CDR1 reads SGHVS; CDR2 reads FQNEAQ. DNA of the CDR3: TGTGCCAGCAGCAACAGGGGCGCCCCTGGTTTTGATACGCAGTATTTT. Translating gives CASSNRGAPGFDTQYF.